This T cell receptor (beta chain) was sequenced for a study of cytomegalovirus exposure and HLA in healthy donors. Turning to the study itself: From about 180 million T cells, an earlier analysis saw 100 million to 140 million unique TCR beta sequences.

The primer mix had 60 Vbeta and 13 Jbeta primers. Sequenced by immunoSEQ multiplex PCR; TCRdb stores in-frame clones only, minus some. The repertoire consists of 100,000 to 150,000 clones, with around 80% occurring once and the leading ten covering approximately 2.5%. CDR3 length equals 13 residues. Germline V gives CDR1 MNHEY, CDR2 SVGAGI. Trimming left V 0 bases short and J 5 bases short, with 7 bases between. The rearrangement links TRBV6-5 to TRBJ1-2; D remains unclear. The source is a woman between 40 and 50 years old in good health and CMV-seropositive. The sample was PBMCs. The CDR3 coding sequence is TGTGCCAGCAGTTACTCGTTACAGTATGGCTACACCTTC. It yields the protein CASSYSLQYGYTF.